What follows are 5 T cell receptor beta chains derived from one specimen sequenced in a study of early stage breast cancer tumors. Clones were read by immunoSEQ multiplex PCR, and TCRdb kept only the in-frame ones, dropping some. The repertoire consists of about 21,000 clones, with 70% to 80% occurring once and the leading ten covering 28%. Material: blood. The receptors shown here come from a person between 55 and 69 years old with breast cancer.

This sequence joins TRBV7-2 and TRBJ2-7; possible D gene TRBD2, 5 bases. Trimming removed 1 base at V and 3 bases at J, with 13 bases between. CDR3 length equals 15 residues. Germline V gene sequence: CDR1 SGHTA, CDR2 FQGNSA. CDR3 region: CASSLDEAVGYEQYF. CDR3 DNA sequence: TGTGCCAGCAGCTTAGATGAAGCGGTGGGCTACGAGCAGTACTTC.

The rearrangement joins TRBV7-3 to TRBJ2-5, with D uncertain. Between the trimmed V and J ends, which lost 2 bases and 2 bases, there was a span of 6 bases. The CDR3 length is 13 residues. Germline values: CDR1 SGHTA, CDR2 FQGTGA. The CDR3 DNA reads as TGTGCCAGCAGCTTAGGGCAACAAGAGACCCAGTACTTC. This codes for CASSLGQQETQYF.

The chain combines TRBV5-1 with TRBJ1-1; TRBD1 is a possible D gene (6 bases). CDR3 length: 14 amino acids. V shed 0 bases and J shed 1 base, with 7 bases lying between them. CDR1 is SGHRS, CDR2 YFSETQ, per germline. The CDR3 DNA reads TGCGCCAGCAGCTTGGGGGGGCCGAACACTGAAGCTTTCTTT. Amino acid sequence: CASSLGGPNTEAFF.

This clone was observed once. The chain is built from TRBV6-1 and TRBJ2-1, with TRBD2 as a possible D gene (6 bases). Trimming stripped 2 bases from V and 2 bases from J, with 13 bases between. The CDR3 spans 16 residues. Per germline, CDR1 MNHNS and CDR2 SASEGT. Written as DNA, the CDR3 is TGTGCCAGCAGTGAATGGGCTAGCGAGGCCTACAATGAGCAGTTCTTC. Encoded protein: CASSEWASEAYNEQFF.

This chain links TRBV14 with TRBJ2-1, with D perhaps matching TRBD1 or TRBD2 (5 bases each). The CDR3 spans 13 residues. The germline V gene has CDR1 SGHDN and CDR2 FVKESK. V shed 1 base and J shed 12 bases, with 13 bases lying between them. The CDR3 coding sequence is TGTGCCAGCAGCCAAGGAGGGGTGGCACGGCAGTTCTTC. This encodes CASSQGGVARQFF.